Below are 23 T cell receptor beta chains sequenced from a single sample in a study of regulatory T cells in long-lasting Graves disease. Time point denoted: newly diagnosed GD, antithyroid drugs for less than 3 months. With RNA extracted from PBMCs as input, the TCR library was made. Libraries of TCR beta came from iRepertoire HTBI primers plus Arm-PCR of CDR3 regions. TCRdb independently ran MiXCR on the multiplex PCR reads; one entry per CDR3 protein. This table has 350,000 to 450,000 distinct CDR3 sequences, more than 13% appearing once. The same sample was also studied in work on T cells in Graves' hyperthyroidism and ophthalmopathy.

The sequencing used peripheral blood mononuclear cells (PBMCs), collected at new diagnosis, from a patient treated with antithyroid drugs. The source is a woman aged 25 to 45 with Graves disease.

The CDR3 DNA reads TGTGCCACCAGCAGACTAGTGAACACTGAAGCTTTCTTT. Protein product: CATSRLVNTEAFF. The chain couples TRBV15 to TRBJ1-1, with D unresolved. CDR1 LNHNV and CDR2 YYDKDF come from the germline V gene (reference sequence). The CDR3 is 13 residues long. The V end was cut by 2 bases, the J end by 0 bases, with 4 bases between.

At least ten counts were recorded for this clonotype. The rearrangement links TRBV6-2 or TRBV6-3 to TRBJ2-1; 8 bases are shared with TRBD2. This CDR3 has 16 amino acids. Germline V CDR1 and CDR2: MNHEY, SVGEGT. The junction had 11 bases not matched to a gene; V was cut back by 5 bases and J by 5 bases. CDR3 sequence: CASSASSGSGHNEQFF. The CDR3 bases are TGTGCCAGCAGTGCCTCGAGCGGGAGCGGTCACAATGAGCAGTTCTTC.

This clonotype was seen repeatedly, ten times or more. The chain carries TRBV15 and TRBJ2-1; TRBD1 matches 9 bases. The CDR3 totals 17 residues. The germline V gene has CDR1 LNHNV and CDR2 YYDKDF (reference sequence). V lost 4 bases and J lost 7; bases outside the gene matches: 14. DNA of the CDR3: TGTGCCACCAGCACCGGGACAGGGTTGGTGGTTGGGAATGAGCAGTTCTTC. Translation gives CATSTGTGLVVGNEQFF.

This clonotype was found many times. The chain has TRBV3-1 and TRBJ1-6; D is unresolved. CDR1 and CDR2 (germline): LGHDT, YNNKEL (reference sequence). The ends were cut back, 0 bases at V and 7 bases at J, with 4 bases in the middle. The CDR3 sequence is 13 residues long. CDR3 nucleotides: TGTGCCAGCAGCCAAGAACGGAATTCACCCCTCCACTTT. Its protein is CASSQERNSPLHF.

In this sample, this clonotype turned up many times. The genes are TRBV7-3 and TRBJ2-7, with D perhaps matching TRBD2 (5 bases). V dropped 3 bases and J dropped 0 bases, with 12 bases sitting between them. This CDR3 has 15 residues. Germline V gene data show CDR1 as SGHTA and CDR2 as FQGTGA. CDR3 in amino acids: CASSLRSGPSYEQYF. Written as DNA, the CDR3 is TGTGCCAGCAGCTTGAGGAGCGGACCCTCCTACGAGCAGTACTTC.

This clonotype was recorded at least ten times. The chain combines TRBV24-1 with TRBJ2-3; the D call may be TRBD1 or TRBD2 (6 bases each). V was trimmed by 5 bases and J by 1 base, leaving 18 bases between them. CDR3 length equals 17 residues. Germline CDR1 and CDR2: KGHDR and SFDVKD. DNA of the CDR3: TGTGCCACCAGTGGCTCCCAAGGGGGGACTCGCACAGATACGCAGTATTTT. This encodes CATSGSQGGTRTDTQYF.

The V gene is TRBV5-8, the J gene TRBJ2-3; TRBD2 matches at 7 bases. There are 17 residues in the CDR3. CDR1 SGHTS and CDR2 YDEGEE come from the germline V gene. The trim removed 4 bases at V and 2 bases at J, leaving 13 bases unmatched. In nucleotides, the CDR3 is TGTGCCAGCAGCAGGACACACGGGACTACGACCACAGATACGCAGTATTTT. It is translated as CASSRTHGTTTTDTQYF.

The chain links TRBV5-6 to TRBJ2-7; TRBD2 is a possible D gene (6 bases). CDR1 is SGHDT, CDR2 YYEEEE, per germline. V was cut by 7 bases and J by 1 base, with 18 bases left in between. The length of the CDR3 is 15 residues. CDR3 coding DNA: TGTGCCAGCCTGAGTGGGGCGGACTATTCCTACGAGCAGTACTTC. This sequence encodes CASLSGADYSYEQYF.

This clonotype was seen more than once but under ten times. CDR3 in amino acids: CASSLVQDGELFF. The CDR3, as DNA: TGCGCCAGCAGCTTGGTTCAGGACGGGGAGCTGTTTTTT. The chain has TRBV5-1 and TRBJ2-2; D is unclear. The CDR3 is 13 residues long. The germline V gene has CDR1 SGHRS and CDR2 YFSETQ. Trimming took 0 bases from V and 7 from J, leaving 7 bases between them.

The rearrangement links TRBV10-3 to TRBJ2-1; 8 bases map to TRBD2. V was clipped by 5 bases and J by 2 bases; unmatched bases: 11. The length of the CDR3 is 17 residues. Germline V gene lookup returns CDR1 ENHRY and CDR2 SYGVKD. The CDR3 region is CAISLRSLREAYNEQFF. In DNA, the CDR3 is TGTGCCATCAGTCTACGCTCTTTGCGGGAGGCCTACAATGAGCAGTTCTTC.

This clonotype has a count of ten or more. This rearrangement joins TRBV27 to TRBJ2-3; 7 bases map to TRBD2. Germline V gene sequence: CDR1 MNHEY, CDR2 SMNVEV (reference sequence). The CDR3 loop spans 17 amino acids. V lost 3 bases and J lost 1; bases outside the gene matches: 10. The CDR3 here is CASSFWGGPDGTDTQYF. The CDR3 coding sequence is TGTGCCAGCAGTTTTTGGGGAGGGCCGGATGGCACAGATACGCAGTATTTT.

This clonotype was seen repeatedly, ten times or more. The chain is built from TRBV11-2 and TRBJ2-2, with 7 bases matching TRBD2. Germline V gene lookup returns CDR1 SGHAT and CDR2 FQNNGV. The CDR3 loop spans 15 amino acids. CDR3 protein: CAAGSAGVDTGELFF. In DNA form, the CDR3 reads TGTGCTGCAGGTTCGGCGGGAGTTGATACCGGGGAGCTGTTTTTT.

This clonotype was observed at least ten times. In DNA form, the CDR3 reads TGTGCCTGGAAGGGGATCTTGAGCACTGAAGCTTTCTTT. Translation gives CAWKGILSTEAFF. The chain joins TRBV30 to TRBJ1-1; maybe TRBD1 (5 bases). The length of the CDR3 is 13 residues. Per germline, CDR1 GTSNPN and CDR2 SVGIG (reference sequence). The ends were cut back, 4 bases at V and 4 bases at J, with 13 bases in the middle.

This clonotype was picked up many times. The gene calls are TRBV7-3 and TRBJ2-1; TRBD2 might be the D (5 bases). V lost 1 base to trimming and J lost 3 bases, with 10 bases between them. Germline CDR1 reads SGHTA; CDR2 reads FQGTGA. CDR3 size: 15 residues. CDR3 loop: CASSLIASHYNEQFF. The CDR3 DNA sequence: TGTGCCAGCAGCTTAATAGCGAGCCACTACAATGAGCAGTTCTTC.

For the CDR3, the DNA is TGTGCCAGCAGTCCTACAGGGCAAGGCTACACCTTC. Its protein product is CASSPTGQGYTF. The J gene is TRBJ1-2, the V gene TRBV12-3 or TRBV12-4, with a possible D match to TRBD1 (6 bases). V gave up 5 bases and J gave up 8 bases, with 12 bases separating them. The CDR3 has 12 amino acids.

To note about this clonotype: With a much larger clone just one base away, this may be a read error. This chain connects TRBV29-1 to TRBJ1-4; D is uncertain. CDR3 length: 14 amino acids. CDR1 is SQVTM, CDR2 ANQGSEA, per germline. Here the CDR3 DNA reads TGCAGCGTTGAAGGGCGGAGTAGTAATGAAAAACTGCTTTTT. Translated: CSVEGRSSNEKLLF. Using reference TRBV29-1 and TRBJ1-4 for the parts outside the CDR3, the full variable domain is SAVISQKPSRDICQRGTSLTIQCQVDSQVTMMFWYRQQPGQSLTLIATANQGSEATYESGFVIDKFPISRPNLTFSTLTVSNMSPEDSSIYLCSVEGRSSNEKLLFGSGTQLSVL.

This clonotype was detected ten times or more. The CDR3, as DNA: TGTGCCAGCGGATTGGACGGTGCGGGACCCTACGAGCAGTACTTC. It is translated as CASGLDGAGPYEQYF. The chain carries TRBV2 and TRBJ2-7, with a weak D call TRBD2 (6 bases). V was cut by 8 bases and J by 2 bases, with 19 bases left in between. This CDR3 region has 15 residues. Germline-derived CDR1 and CDR2 are SNHLY and FYNNEI.

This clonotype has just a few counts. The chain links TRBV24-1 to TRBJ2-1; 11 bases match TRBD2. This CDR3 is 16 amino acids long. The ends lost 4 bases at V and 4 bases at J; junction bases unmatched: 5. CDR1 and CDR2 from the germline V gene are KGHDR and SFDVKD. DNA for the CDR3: TGTGCCACCAGTGACGTAGCGGGAGGGCCTTACAATGAGCAGTTCTTC. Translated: CATSDVAGGPYNEQFF.

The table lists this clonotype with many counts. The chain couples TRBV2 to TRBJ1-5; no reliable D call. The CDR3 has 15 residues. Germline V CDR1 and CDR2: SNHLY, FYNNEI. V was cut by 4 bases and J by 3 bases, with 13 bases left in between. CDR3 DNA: TGTGCCAGCAGTGGCCTCGCCGATTCCAATCAGCCCCAGCATTTT. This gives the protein CASSGLADSNQPQHF. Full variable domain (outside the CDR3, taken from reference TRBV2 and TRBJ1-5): EPEVTQTPSHQVTQMGQEVILRCVPISNHLYFYWYRQILGQKVEFLVSFYNNEISEKSEIFDDQFSVERPDGSNFTLKIRSTKLEDSAMYFCASSGLADSNQPQHFGDGTRLSIL.

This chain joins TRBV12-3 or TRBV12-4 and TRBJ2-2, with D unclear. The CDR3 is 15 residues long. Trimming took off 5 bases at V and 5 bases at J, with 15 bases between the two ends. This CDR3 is CASSDQGRWTGELFF. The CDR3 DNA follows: TGTGCCAGCAGTGATCAAGGGCGTTGGACCGGGGAGCTGTTTTTT.

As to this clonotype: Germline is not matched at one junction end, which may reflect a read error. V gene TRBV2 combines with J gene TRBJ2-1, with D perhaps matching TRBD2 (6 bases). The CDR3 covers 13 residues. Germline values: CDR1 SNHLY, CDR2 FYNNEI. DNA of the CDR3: TGTGCCAGCAGTGGGGGGGTTTACAATGAGCGGTTCTTC. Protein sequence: CASSGGVYNERFF.

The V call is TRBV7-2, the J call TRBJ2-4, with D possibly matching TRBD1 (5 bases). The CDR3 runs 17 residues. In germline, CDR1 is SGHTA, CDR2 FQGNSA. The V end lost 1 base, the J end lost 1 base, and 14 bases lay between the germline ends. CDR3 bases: TGTGCCAGCAGCTTAGTTTTTACCAGGGTGGCCAAAAACATTCAGTACTTC. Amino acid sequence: CASSLVFTRVAKNIQYF.

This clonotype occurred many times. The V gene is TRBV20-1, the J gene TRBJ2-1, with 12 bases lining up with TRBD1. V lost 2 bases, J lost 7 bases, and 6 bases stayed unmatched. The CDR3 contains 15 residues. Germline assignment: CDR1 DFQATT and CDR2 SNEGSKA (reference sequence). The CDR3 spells CSARKGQGASNEQFF. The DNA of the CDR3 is TGCAGTGCTAGAAAGGGACAGGGGGCGAGTAATGAGCAGTTCTTC.